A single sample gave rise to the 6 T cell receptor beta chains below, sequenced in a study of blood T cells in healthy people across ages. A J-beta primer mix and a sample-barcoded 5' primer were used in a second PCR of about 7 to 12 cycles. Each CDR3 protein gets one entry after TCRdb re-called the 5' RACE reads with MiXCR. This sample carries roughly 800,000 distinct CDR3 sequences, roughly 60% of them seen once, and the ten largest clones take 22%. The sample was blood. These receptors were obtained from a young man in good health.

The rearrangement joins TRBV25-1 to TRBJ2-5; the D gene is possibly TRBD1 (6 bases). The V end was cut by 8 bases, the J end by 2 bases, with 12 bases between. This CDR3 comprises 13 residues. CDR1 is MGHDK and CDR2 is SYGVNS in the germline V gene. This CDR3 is CASAWGPQETQYF. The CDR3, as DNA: TGTGCCAGCGCCTGGGGGCCACAAGAGACCCAGTACTTC.

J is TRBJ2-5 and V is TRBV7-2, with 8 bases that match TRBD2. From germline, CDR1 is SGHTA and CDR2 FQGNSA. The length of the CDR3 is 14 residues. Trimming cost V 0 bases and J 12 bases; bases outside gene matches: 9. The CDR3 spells CASSLAGLVGVKYF. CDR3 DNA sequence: TGTGCCAGCAGCTTAGCGGGACTAGTGGGAGTAAAGTACTTC.

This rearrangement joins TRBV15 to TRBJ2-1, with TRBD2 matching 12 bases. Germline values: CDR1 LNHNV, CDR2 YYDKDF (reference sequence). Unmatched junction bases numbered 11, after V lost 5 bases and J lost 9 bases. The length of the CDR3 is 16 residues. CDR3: CATSGNLAGGAIEQFF. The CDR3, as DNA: TGTGCCACCAGCGGTAACCTAGCGGGAGGGGCTATTGAGCAGTTCTTC. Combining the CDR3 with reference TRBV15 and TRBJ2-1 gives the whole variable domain DAMVIQNPRYQVTQFGKPVTLSCSQTLNHNVMYWYQQKSSQAPKLLFHYYDKDFNNEADTPDNFQSRRPNTSFCFLDIRSPGLGDTAMYLCATSGNLAGGAIEQFFGPGTRLTVL.

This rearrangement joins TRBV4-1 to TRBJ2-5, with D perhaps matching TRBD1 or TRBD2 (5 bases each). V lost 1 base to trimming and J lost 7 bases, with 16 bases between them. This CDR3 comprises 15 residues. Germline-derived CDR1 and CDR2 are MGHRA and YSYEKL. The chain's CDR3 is CASSQALRDPRTQYF. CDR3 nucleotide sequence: TGCGCCAGCAGCCAAGCCCTTCGGGACCCCCGGACCCAGTACTTC.

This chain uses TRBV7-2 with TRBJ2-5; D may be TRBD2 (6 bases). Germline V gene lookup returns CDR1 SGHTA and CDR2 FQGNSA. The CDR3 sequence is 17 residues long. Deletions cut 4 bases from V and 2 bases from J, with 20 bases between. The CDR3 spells CASSSAPVGRGQETQYF. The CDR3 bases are TGTGCCAGCAGCTCGGCGCCGGTGGGTCGGGGGCAAGAGACCCAGTACTTC.

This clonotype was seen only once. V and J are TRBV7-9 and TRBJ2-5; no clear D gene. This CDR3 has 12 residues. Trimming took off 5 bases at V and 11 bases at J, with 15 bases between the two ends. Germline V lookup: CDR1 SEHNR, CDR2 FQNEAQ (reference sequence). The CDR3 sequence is CASSRALEEQYF. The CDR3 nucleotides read TGTGCCAGCAGCCGAGCCCTCGAAGAGCAGTACTTC.